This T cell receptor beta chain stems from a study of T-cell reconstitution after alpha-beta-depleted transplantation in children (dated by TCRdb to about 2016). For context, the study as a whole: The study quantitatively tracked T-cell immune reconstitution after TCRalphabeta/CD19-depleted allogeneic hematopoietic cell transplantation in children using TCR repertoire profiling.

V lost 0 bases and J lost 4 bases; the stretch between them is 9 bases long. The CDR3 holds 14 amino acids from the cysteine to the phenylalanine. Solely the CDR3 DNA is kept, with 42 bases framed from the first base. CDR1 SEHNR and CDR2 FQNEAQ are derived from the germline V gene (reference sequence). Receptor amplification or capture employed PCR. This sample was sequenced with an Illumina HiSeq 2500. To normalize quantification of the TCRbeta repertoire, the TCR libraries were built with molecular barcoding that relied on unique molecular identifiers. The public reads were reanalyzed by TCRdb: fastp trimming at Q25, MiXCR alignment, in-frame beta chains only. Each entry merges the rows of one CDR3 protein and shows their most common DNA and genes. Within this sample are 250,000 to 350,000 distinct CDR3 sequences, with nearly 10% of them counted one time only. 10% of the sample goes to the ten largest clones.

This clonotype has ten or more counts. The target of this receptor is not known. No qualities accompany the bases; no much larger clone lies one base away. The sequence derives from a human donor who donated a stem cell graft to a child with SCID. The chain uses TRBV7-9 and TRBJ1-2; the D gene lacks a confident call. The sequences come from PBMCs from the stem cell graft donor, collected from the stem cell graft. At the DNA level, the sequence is TGTGCCAGCAGCTTAGCAGCGGCTGGCTATGGCTACACCTTC. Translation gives CASSLAAAGYGYTF. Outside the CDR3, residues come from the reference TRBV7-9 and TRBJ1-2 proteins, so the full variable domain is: DTGVSQNPRHKITKRGQNVTFRCDPISEHNRLYWYRQTLGQGPEFLTYFQNEAQLEKSRLLSDRFSAERPKGSFSTLEIQRTEQGDSAMYLCASSLAAAGYGYTFGSGTRLTVV.